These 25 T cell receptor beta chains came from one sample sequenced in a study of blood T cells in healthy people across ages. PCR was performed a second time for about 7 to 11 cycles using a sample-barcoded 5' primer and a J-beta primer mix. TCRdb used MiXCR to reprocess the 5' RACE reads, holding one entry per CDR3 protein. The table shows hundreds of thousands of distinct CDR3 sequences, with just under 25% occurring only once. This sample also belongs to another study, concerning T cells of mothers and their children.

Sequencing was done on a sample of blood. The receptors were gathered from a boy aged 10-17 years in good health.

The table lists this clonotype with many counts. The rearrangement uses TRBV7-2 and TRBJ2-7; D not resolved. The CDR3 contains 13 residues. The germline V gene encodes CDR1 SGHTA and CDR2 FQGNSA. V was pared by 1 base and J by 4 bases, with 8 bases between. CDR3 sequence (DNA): TGTGCCAGCAGCTTAGGCCCCGGGTACGAGCAGTACTTC. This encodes CASSLGPGYEQYF.

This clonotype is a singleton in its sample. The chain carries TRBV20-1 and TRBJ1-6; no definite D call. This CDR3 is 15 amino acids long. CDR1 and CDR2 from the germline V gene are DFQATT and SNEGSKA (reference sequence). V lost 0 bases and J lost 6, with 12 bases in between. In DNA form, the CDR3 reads TGCAGTGCTAGAGATCCCTCACTACTTAATTCACCCCTCCACTTT. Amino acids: CSARDPSLLNSPLHF.

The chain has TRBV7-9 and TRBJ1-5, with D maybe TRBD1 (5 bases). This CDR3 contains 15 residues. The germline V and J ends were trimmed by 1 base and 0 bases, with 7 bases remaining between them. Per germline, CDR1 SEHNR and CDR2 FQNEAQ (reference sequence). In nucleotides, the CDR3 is TGTGCCAGCAGCTTAGAGGGGTATAGCAATCAGCCCCAGCATTTT. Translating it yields CASSLEGYSNQPQHF.

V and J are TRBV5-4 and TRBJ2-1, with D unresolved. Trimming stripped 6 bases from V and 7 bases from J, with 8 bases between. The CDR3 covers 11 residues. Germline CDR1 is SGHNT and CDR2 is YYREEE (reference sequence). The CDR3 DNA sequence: TGTGCCAGCATGACATCTAATGAGCAGTTCTTC. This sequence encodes CASMTSNEQFF.

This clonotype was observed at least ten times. The CDR3 coding sequence is TGTGCCAGCAGCTCGGGATTGTGGCAAGAGACCCAGTACTTC. Its protein product is CASSSGLWQETQYF. The gene calls are TRBV7-2 and TRBJ2-5, with D possibly matching TRBD2 (5 bases). The CDR3 consists of 14 residues. Germline V gives CDR1 SGHTA, CDR2 FQGNSA. V was clipped by 4 bases and J by 2 bases, with 11 bases between them.

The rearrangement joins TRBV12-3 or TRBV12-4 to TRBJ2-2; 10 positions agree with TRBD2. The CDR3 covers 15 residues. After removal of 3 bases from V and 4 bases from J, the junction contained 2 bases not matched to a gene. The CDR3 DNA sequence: TGTGCCAGCAGTTTTTCTAGCGGGGGCACCGGGGAGCTGTTTTTT. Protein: CASSFSSGGTGELFF.

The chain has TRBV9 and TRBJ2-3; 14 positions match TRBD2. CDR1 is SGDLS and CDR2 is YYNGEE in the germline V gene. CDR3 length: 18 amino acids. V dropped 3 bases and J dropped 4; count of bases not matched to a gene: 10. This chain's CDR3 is CASSAVVTSGRAADTQYF. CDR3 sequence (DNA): TGTGCCAGCAGCGCGGTAGTGACTAGCGGGAGGGCGGCAGATACGCAGTATTTT. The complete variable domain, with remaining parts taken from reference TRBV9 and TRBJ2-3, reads DSGVTQTPKHLITATGQRVTLRCSPRSGDLSVYWYQQSLDQGLQFLIQYYNGEERAKGNILERFSAQQFPDLHSELNLSSLELGDSALYFCASSAVVTSGRAADTQYFGPGTRLTVL.

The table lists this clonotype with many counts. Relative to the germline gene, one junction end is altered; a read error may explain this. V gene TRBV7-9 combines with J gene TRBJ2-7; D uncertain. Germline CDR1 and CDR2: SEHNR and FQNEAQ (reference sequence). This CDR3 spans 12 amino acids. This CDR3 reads CASSLESYEQYF. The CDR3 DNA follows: TGTGCCAGCAGTTTAGAGTCCTACGAGCAGTACTTC.

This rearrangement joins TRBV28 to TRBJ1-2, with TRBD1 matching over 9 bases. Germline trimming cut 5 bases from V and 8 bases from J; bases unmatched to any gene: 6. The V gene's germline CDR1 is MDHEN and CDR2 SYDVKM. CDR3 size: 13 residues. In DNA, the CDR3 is TGTGCCAGCAGTGCGAGGACAGGGGAGGGCTACACCTTC. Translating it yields CASSARTGEGYTF.

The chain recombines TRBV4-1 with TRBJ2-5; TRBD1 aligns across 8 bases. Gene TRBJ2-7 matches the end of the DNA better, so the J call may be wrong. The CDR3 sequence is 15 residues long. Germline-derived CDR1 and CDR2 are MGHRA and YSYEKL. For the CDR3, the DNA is TGCGCCAGCAGCCATCATTTGGACAGGGACTACGAGCAGTACTTC. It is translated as CASSHHLDRDYEQYF.

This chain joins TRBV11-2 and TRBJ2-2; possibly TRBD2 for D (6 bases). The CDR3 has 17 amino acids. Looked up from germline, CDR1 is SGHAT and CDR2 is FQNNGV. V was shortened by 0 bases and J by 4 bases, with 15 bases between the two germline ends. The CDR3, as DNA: TGTGCCAGCAGCTTAGAAGCGACAGCGGGCCGCACCGGGGAGCTGTTTTTT. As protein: CASSLEATAGRTGELFF.

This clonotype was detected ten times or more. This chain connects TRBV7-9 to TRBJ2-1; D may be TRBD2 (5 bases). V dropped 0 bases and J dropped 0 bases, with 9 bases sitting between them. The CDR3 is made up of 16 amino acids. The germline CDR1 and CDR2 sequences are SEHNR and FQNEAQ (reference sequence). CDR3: CASSLAGLSSYNEQFF. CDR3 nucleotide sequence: TGTGCCAGCAGCTTAGCCGGACTTAGCTCCTACAATGAGCAGTTCTTC. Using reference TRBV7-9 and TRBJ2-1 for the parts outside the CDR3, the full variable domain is DTGVSQNPRHKITKRGQNVTFRCDPISEHNRLYWYRQTLGQGPEFLTYFQNEAQLEKSRLLSDRFSAERPKGSFSTLEIQRTEQGDSAMYLCASSLAGLSSYNEQFFGPGTRLTVL.

DNA of the CDR3: TGTGCCAGCAGCTCAACAGGGGAAGGGGAGACCCAGTACTTC. Translated, it gives CASSSTGEGETQYF. The V call is TRBV7-8, the J call TRBJ2-5; 7 positions match TRBD1. There are 14 residues in the CDR3. Per germline, CDR1 SGHVS and CDR2 FQNEAQ. Trimming took 4 bases from V and 5 from J; bases not matched to a gene: 7.

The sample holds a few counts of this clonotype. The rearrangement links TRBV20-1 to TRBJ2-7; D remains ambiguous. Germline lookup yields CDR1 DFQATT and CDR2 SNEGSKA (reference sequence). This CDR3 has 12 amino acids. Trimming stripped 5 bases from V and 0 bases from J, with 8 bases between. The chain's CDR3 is CSAGWDSYEQYF. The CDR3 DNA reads TGCAGTGCTGGGTGGGACTCCTACGAGCAGTACTTC.

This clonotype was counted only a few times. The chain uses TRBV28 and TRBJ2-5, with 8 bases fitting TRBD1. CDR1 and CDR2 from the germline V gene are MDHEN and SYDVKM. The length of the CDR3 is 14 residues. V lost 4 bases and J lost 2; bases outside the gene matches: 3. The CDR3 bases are TGTGCCAGCAGTTCGGGACAGGTTCAAGAGACCCAGTACTTC. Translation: CASSSGQVQETQYF. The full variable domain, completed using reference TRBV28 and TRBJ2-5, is DVKVTQSSRYLVKRTGEKVFLECVQDMDHENMFWYRQDPGLGLRLIYFSYDVKMKEKGDIPEGYSVSREKKERFSLILESASTNQTSMYLCASSSGQVQETQYFGPGTRLLVL.

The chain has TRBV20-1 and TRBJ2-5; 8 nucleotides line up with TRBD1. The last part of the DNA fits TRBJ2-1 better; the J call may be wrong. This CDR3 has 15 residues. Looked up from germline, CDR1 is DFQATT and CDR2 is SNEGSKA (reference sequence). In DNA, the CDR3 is TGCAGTGCTAGATATTTGGCAGGGGGCAGGGATGAGCAGTTCTTC. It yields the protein CSARYLAGGRDEQFF.

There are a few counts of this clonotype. The CDR3 reads CASSFRTGLNEQYF. CDR3 nucleotide sequence: TGTGCCAGCAGCTTCCGGACAGGGCTCAACGAGCAGTACTTC. This rearrangement joins TRBV5-6 to TRBJ2-7; 8 bases map to TRBD1. The V and J ends lost 2 bases and 5 bases, in that order; junction bases with no gene match: 6. This CDR3 has 14 residues. Per germline, CDR1 SGHDT and CDR2 YYEEEE.

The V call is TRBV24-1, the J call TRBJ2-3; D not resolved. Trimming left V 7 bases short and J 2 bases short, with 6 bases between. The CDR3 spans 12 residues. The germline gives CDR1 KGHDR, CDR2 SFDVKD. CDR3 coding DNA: TGTGCCACCAGGGACCTCACAGATACGCAGTATTTT. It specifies CATRDLTDTQYF.

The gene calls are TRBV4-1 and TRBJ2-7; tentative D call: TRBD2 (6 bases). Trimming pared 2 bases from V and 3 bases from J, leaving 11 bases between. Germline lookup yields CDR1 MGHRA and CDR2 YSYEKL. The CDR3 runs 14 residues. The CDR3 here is CASSQSQEGYEQYF. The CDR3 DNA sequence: TGCGCCAGCAGCCAATCACAGGAGGGCTACGAGCAGTACTTC.

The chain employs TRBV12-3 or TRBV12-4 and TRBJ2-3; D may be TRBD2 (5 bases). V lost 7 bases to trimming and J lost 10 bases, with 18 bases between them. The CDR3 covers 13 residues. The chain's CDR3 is CASKWASSGAQYF. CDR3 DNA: TGTGCCAGCAAGTGGGCTAGCTCAGGTGCGCAGTATTTT.

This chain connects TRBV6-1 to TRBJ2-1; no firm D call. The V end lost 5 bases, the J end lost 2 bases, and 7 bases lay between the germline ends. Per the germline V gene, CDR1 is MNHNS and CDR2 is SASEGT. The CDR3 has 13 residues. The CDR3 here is CASSKTPYNEQFF. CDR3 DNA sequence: TGTGCCAGCAGTAAGACCCCCTACAATGAGCAGTTCTTC.

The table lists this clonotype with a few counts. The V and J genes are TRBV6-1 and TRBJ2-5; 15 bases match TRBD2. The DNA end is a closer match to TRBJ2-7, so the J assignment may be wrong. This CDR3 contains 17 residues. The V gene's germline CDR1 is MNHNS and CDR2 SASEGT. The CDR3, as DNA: TGTGCCAGCAGCAAGGGACTAGCGGGAGGCAGGGGCAACGAGCAGTACTTC. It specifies CASSKGLAGGRGNEQYF.

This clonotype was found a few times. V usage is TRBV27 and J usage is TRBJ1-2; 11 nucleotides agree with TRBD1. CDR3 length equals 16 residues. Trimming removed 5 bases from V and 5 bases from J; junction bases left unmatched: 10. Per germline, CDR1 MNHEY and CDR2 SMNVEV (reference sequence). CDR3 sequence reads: CASSPSSDRGLYGYTF. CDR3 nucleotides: TGTGCCAGCAGTCCCTCCTCGGACAGGGGGCTGTATGGCTACACCTTC.

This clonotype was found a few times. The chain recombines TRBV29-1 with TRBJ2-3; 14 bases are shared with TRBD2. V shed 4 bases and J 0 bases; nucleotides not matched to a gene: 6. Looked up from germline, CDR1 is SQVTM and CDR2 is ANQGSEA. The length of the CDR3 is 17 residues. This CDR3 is CSVGGTSGGASTDTQYF. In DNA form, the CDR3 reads TGCAGCGTTGGTGGGACTAGCGGGGGTGCTAGCACAGATACGCAGTATTTT.

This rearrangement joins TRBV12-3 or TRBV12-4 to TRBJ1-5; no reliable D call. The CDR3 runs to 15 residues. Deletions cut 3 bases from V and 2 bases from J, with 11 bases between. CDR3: CASSFSGDGNQPQHF. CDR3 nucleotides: TGTGCCAGCAGTTTTAGTGGGGATGGCAATCAGCCCCAGCATTTT.